These 31 T cell receptor beta chains were all obtained from the same sample, sequenced in a study of response to subunit inactivated influenza vaccine (dated by TCRdb to the late 2010s). Receptors were amplified or captured by RT-PCR. Sequencing instrument: Illumina HiSeq 2500. The public reads were run again by TCRdb, first through fastp at Q25 and then through MiXCR, and only productive beta chains were kept. One record per CDR3 amino acid sequence lists the most common genes and DNA. Within this sample are about 650,000 distinct CDR3 sequences, with about 14% of them counted one time only. Jointly, the top ten make up 7.5% to 8% of the sample. Sample: PBMCs from blood, taken less than 15 days before vaccination. The source of these receptors is a man aged 45-60 years who received an inactivated influenza vaccine. Donor details come from another sample of the same person, matched by shared clones.

This clonotype came up many times. The V gene is TRBV3-1, the J gene TRBJ2-1, with TRBD2 matching over 10 bases. This CDR3 has 12 amino acids. With V trimmed by 8 bases and J by 8 bases, 3 bases remained unmatched. The V gene's germline CDR1 is LGHDT and CDR2 YNNKEL (reference sequence). CDR3 sequence (DNA): TGTGCCAGCGCTAGCGGGAGCTATGAGCAGTTCTTC. This sequence encodes CASASGSYEQFF.

This clonotype was seen a few times. This chain links TRBV12-3 or TRBV12-4 with TRBJ1-5; 8 bases agree with TRBD1. Trimming removed 3 bases from V and 6 bases from J; junction bases left unmatched: 25. This CDR3 has 21 residues. The CDR3 DNA follows: TGTGCCAGCAGTTTCACCCTCAACTACTTCTCGACAGGGGAAGGGATTCAGCCCCAGCATTTT. Translated, it gives CASSFTLNYFSTGEGIQPQHF.

This clonotype occurred a few times. CDR3: CASAAARNTEAFF. DNA for the CDR3: TGTGCCAGCGCAGCGGCCAGGAACACTGAAGCTTTCTTT. The J gene is TRBJ1-1, the V gene TRBV28; D unresolved. CDR3 length equals 13 residues. The germline V and J ends were trimmed by 8 bases and 1 base, with 11 bases remaining between them. CDR1 MDHEN and CDR2 SYDVKM come from the germline V gene.

CDR3: CASSYSRQGPSYEQYF. DNA for the CDR3: TGTGCCAGCAGTTACTCCAGACAGGGGCCCTCCTACGAGCAGTACTTC. The chain couples TRBV6-2 or TRBV6-3 to TRBJ2-7; 8 nucleotides line up with TRBD1. CDR3 length equals 16 residues. Trimming took 0 bases from V and 0 from J; bases not matched to a gene: 4. In germline, CDR1 is MNHEY, CDR2 SVGEGT.

This clonotype turned up a few times. V usage is TRBV2 and J usage is TRBJ2-7; TRBD1 aligns across 7 bases. Germline V gives CDR1 SNHLY, CDR2 FYNNEI. The CDR3 covers 13 residues. Trimming cost V 6 bases and J 7 bases; bases outside gene matches: 9. CDR3: CASSDQGVGEQYF. The CDR3 coding sequence is TGTGCCAGCAGCGATCAGGGGGTAGGTGAGCAGTACTTC. The full variable domain, its missing parts supplied by reference TRBV2 and TRBJ2-7, is EPEVTQTPSHQVTQMGQEVILRCVPISNHLYFYWYRQILGQKVEFLVSFYNNEISEKSEIFDDQFSVERPDGSNFTLKIRSTKLEDSAMYFCASSDQGVGEQYFGPGTRLTVT.

This clonotype was seen repeatedly, ten times or more. V gene TRBV6-1 combines with J gene TRBJ2-2; D is perhaps TRBD2 (6 bases). The CDR3 consists of 14 residues. The germline V gene encodes CDR1 MNHNS and CDR2 SASEGT. The V gene lost 10 bases and the J gene lost 4 bases, with 16 bases spanning the gap. The CDR3 spells CATWGDLFTGELFF. In DNA, the CDR3 is TGTGCCACCTGGGGGGATCTATTCACCGGGGAGCTGTTTTTT.

The table lists this clonotype with a few counts. The chain is built from TRBV15 and TRBJ1-1; TRBD1 agrees at 7 bases. Germline assignment: CDR1 LNHNV and CDR2 YYDKDF (reference sequence). V was pared by 6 bases and J by 1 base, with 8 bases of the junction left unmatched. The CDR3 spans 15 residues. The CDR3 region is CATRRDSHPNTEAFF. The CDR3, as DNA: TGTGCCACCAGGCGGGACAGCCACCCGAACACTGAAGCTTTCTTT. The full variable domain, rest sourced from reference TRBV15 and TRBJ1-1, is DAMVIQNPRYQVTQFGKPVTLSCSQTLNHNVMYWYQQKSSQAPKLLFHYYDKDFNNEADTPDNFQSRRPNTSFCFLDIRSPGLGDTAMYLCATRRDSHPNTEAFFGQGTRLTVV.

V is TRBV5-1 and J is TRBJ2-6, with TRBD1 matching over 7 bases. The CDR3 sequence is 18 residues long. V trimming: 3 bases; J trimming: 2 bases; junction bases outside the gene matches: 11. CDR1 and CDR2 from the germline V gene are SGHRS and YFSETQ. CDR3: CASSSSFDRAPGANVLTF. CDR3 bases: TGCGCCAGCAGCTCCTCCTTCGACAGGGCCCCTGGGGCCAACGTCCTGACTTTC.

This clonotype was recorded at least ten times. The V call is TRBV20-1, the J call TRBJ2-1; no clear D. Trimming removed 5 bases at V and 3 bases at J, with 5 bases between. Germline V gene sequence: CDR1 DFQATT, CDR2 SNEGSKA (reference sequence). The CDR3 runs 11 residues. CDR3 loop: CSAQSYNEQFF. CDR3 DNA: TGCAGTGCTCAAAGCTACAATGAGCAGTTCTTC.

This chain links TRBV7-9 with TRBJ2-7; 8 bases align to TRBD1. With V trimmed by 5 bases and J by 4 bases, 4 bases remained unmatched. Per the germline V gene, CDR1 is SEHNR and CDR2 is FQNEAQ (reference sequence). The CDR3 sequence is 13 residues long. This chain's CDR3 is CASSHRDRYEQYF. DNA of the CDR3: TGTGCCAGCAGCCACCGGGACAGGTACGAGCAGTACTTC.

The rearrangement links TRBV20-1 to TRBJ2-3; 12 bases are a match to TRBD2. J was trimmed by 4 bases and V by 6 bases; bases with no gene match: 5. The CDR3 loop spans 14 amino acids. From germline, CDR1 is DFQATT and CDR2 SNEGSKA (reference sequence). CDR3 sequence: CSATLAGGADTQYF. CDR3 DNA: TGCAGTGCCACGCTAGCGGGAGGGGCAGATACGCAGTATTTT.

This clonotype was counted only a few times. This chain links TRBV7-9 with TRBJ2-2; D is uncertain. This CDR3 is built from 15 residues. Germline assignment: CDR1 SEHNR and CDR2 FQNEAQ (reference sequence). The V and J ends lost 4 bases and 4 bases respectively, with 13 bases between them. CDR3 amino acids: CASSSTRTTTGELFF. DNA for the CDR3: TGTGCCAGCAGCTCAACACGGACCACCACCGGGGAGCTGTTTTTT. Complete variable domain (other parts from reference TRBV7-9 and TRBJ2-2): DTGVSQNPRHKITKRGQNVTFRCDPISEHNRLYWYRQTLGQGPEFLTYFQNEAQLEKSRLLSDRFSAERPKGSFSTLEIQRTEQGDSAMYLCASSSTRTTTGELFFGEGSRLTVL.

This clonotype turned up a few times. The chain joins TRBV11-1 to TRBJ2-6; D unclear. The CDR3 consists of 20 residues. V was clipped by 1 base and J by 1 base, with 20 bases between them. Germline V lookup: CDR1 SGHAT, CDR2 FQDESV (reference sequence). The chain's CDR3 is CASSLGLVHLKPSGANVLTF. Here the CDR3 DNA reads TGTGCCAGCAGCTTAGGGCTGGTACACCTCAAACCTTCTGGGGCCAACGTCCTGACTTTC.

There are a few counts of this clonotype. This chain connects TRBV7-2 to TRBJ1-2; D call uncertain. CDR3 length equals 14 residues. Germline-derived CDR1 and CDR2 are SGHTA and FQGNSA. V lost 2 bases and J 7 bases, leaving 14 bases between the germline ends. CDR3 nucleotides: TGTGCCAGCAGCTTATCGGCCTCCTTTTCTGGCTACACCTTC. As protein: CASSLSASFSGYTF.

Regarding this clonotype: A much bigger clone sits one base away, suggesting this may be a read error. This sequence joins TRBV20-1 and TRBJ2-1; D gene unclear. Germline V CDR1 and CDR2: DFQATT, SNEGSKA (reference sequence). V was clipped by 4 bases and J by 6 bases, with 7 bases between them. This CDR3 has 11 residues. CDR3 sequence reads: CSATRLNEQFF. For the CDR3, the DNA is TGCAGTGCTACTAGACTCAATGAGCAGTTCTTC.

This clonotype showed up just a few times. The chain has TRBV11-2 and TRBJ2-3; D remains ambiguous. This CDR3 is 14 amino acids long. Germline V gene sequence: CDR1 SGHAT, CDR2 FQNNGV. The V end lost 2 bases, the J end lost 4 bases, and 10 bases lay between the germline ends. CDR3 in amino acids: CASSLWQDSDTQYF. The CDR3 DNA is TGTGCCAGCAGCTTATGGCAGGATTCAGATACGCAGTATTTT. The full variable domain, completed using reference TRBV11-2 and TRBJ2-3, is EAGVAQSPRYKIIEKRQSVAFWCNPISGHATLYWYQQILGQGPKLLIQFQNNGVVDDSQLPKDRFSAERLKGVDSTLKIQPAKLEDSAVYLCASSLWQDSDTQYFGPGTRLTVL.

A few counts support this clonotype. The chain uses TRBV18 and TRBJ2-7; perhaps TRBD2 as D (5 bases). Germline V lookup: CDR1 KGHSH, CDR2 LQKENI. Between the trimmed V and J ends, which lost 2 bases and 3 bases, there was a span of 17 bases. This CDR3 has 16 amino acids. The CDR3 nucleotides are TGTGCCAGCTCACCAAATAGAGGGTCACCCAACTACGAGCAGTACTTC. It encodes CASSPNRGSPNYEQYF. The variable domain in full, with the rest retrieved from reference TRBV18 and TRBJ2-7, is NAGVMQNPRHLVRRRGQEARLRCSPMKGHSHVYWYRQLPEEGLKFMVYLQKENIIDESGMPKERFSAEFPKEGPSILRIQQVVRGDSAAYFCASSPNRGSPNYEQYFGPGTRLTVT.

This clonotype was recorded a few times. The rearrangement uses TRBV29-1 and TRBJ1-4, with 7 bases that match TRBD1. V gave up 6 bases and J gave up 5 bases; unmatched junction bases: 6. The CDR3 totals 13 residues. CDR1 SQVTM and CDR2 ANQGSEA come from the germline V gene. CDR3 nucleotides: TGCAGCGTCGCCGGGACAGACAATGAAAAACTGTTTTTT. Encoded protein: CSVAGTDNEKLFF. The variable domain in full, with the rest retrieved from reference TRBV29-1 and TRBJ1-4, is SAVISQKPSRDICQRGTSLTIQCQVDSQVTMMFWYRQQPGQSLTLIATANQGSEATYESGFVIDKFPISRPNLTFSTLTVSNMSPEDSSIYLCSVAGTDNEKLFFGSGTQLSVL.

The chain joins TRBV4-2 to TRBJ2-1; 7 nucleotides agree with TRBD2. V lost 4 bases, J lost 0 bases, and 6 bases stayed unmatched. The CDR3 length is 16 residues. Germline V lookup: CDR1 LGHNA, CDR2 YNFKEQ. CDR3 sequence reads: CASSRLADTSYNEQFF. CDR3 DNA: TGTGCCAGCAGCCGGCTAGCGGATACCTCCTACAATGAGCAGTTCTTC.

V is TRBV4-3 and J is TRBJ2-7; D remains ambiguous. The V gene lost 3 bases and the J gene lost 4 bases, with 10 bases spanning the gap. Germline V CDR1 and CDR2: LGHNA, YSLEER. The CDR3 covers 13 residues. In nucleotides, the CDR3 is TGCGCCAGCAGCCAGGACCGCGAATACGAGCAGTACTTC. Translation gives CASSQDREYEQYF.

This clonotype was observed a few times. The chain joins TRBV15 to TRBJ1-6; no reliable D call. V was cut by 8 bases and J by 3 bases, with 8 bases left in between. Germline-derived CDR1 and CDR2 are LNHNV and YYDKDF (reference sequence). The CDR3 loop spans 13 amino acids. The CDR3 loop reads CATAGDYNSPLHF. As DNA, the CDR3 is TGTGCCACCGCGGGAGACTATAATTCACCCCTCCACTTT.

The rearrangement uses TRBV4-1 and TRBJ2-5; 12 nucleotides agree with TRBD2. The CDR3 spans 16 residues. Germline CDR1 is MGHRA and CDR2 is YSYEKL. J lost 4 bases, V lost 4 bases, and 7 bases had no gene match. As DNA, the CDR3 is TGCGCCAGCAGCCCTAGCGGGGGGGCCGGGAGAGAGACCCAGTACTTC. Its translation: CASSPSGGAGRETQYF.

This clonotype was recorded many times. The chain has TRBV29-1 and TRBJ1-1; TRBD1 might be the D (6 bases). This CDR3 contains 13 residues. The germline V gene has CDR1 SQVTM and CDR2 ANQGSEA. The V end lost 7 bases, the J end lost 0 bases, and 12 bases lay between the germline ends. In nucleotides, the CDR3 is TGCAGCGCCGAGACAGGAATGAACACTGAAGCTTTCTTT. It yields the protein CSAETGMNTEAFF.

This chain uses TRBV20-1 with TRBJ2-7; 8 bases align to TRBD2. The junction had 9 bases not matched to a gene; V was cut back by 1 base and J by 10 bases. Germline lookup yields CDR1 DFQATT and CDR2 SNEGSKA (reference sequence). The CDR3 consists of 13 residues. The CDR3 loop is CSARAAGGTFQYF. CDR3 nucleotide sequence: TGCAGTGCTAGAGCCGCGGGAGGAACTTTTCAGTACTTC.

This clonotype occurred a few times. The chain combines TRBV5-1 with TRBJ2-1, with D uncertain. CDR1 and CDR2 (germline): SGHRS, YFSETQ. The V gene lost 0 bases and the J gene lost 4 bases, with 14 bases spanning the gap. The CDR3 extends over 16 amino acids. The CDR3 loop reads CASSLEGVGVYNEQFF. The DNA for the CDR3 is TGCGCCAGCAGCTTGGAGGGCGTAGGTGTATACAATGAGCAGTTCTTC.

This clonotype was detected a few times. The chain recombines TRBV18 with TRBJ2-5, with a weak D call TRBD2 (5 bases). Germline V lookup: CDR1 KGHSH, CDR2 LQKENI. The CDR3 totals 13 residues. Trimming cost V 2 bases and J 5 bases, with 9 bases left between them. The CDR3 region has the DNA TGTGCCAGCTCACCAAAGGGCGGGGAGACCCAGTACTTC. Its protein is CASSPKGGETQYF.

This clonotype appeared a few times. This sequence joins TRBV4-2 and TRBJ2-7, with D perhaps TRBD1 or TRBD2 (5 bases each). This CDR3 spans 15 amino acids. The V gene's germline CDR1 is LGHNA and CDR2 YNFKEQ. V gave up 3 bases and J gave up 0 bases, with 12 bases separating them. The chain's CDR3 is CASSQGWDDSYEQYF. CDR3 in DNA: TGTGCCAGCAGCCAGGGGTGGGACGACTCCTACGAGCAGTACTTC.

This clonotype was counted at least ten times. J is TRBJ2-1 and V is TRBV7-2; no clear D. Trimming removed 5 bases from V and 7 bases from J, with 15 bases in between. CDR1 and CDR2 from the germline V gene are SGHTA and FQGNSA. CDR3 size: 14 residues. The CDR3 is CASSRGSNVNEQFF. The CDR3 nucleotides are TGTGCCAGCAGCCGAGGTTCTAATGTAAATGAGCAGTTCTTC.

The V and J genes are TRBV15 and TRBJ2-5, with TRBD1 identical over 8 bases. The germline V gene has CDR1 LNHNV and CDR2 YYDKDF (reference sequence). With V trimmed by 5 bases and J by 4 bases, 3 bases remained unmatched. This CDR3 comprises 13 residues. The CDR3 DNA reads TGTGCCACCAGCCGGACAGGGCTAGAGACCCAGTACTTC. Translating it yields CATSRTGLETQYF.

This clonotype was counted a few times. V is TRBV6-5 and J is TRBJ2-7; D is unclear. V lost 7 bases and J 4 bases, leaving 17 bases between the germline ends. Germline V lookup: CDR1 MNHEY, CDR2 SVGAGI. This CDR3 spans 14 amino acids. Here the CDR3 DNA reads TGTGCCAGCACCTTACCCGACTTGATTTACGAGCAGTACTTC. It encodes CASTLPDLIYEQYF.

This clonotype was found a few times. V gene TRBV4-3 combines with J gene TRBJ2-7; D may be TRBD1 (5 bases). CDR1 is LGHNA, CDR2 YSLEER, per germline. V was clipped by 0 bases and J by 6 bases, with 15 bases between them. The CDR3 contains 15 residues. The CDR3 sequence: CASSQEDTPLGEQYF. CDR3 coding DNA: TGCGCCAGCAGCCAAGAGGACACCCCTTTGGGCGAGCAGTACTTC.